These 3 T cell receptor beta chains share one sample of origin, sequenced in a study of T cells in Graves' hyperthyroidism and ophthalmopathy. Template material for amplifying TCR beta CDR3 regions consisted of RNA transcripts. RT-PCR in the first round (using the HTBI primer set) targeted the TCR CDR3. TCRdb used MiXCR to reprocess the multiplex PCR reads, holding one entry per CDR3 protein. Found here are about 600,000 distinct CDR3 sequences, approximately 16% of them singletons; the top ten hold about 3.5%. The sequenced material came from blood. Receptor source: a woman in her 40s with Graves' ophthalmopathy.

This clonotype has a count of ten or more. The chain combines TRBV12-3 or TRBV12-4 with TRBJ2-7; 9 bases fit TRBD2. This CDR3 contains 14 residues. Germline trimming cut 7 bases from V and 7 bases from J; bases unmatched to any gene: 11. CDR3 sequence reads: CASIRGRASGEQYF. Written as DNA, the CDR3 is TGTGCCAGCATCCGCGGGAGGGCCTCGGGAGAGCAGTACTTC.

The rearrangement uses TRBV27 and TRBJ2-1, with TRBD2 matching over 11 bases. Germline V gives CDR1 MNHEY, CDR2 SMNVEV (reference sequence). There are 16 residues in the CDR3. V trimming: 6 bases; J trimming: 4 bases; junction bases outside the gene matches: 8. For the CDR3, the DNA is TGTGCCAGCAGCCACCTACTAGCGGGGGTGTACAATGAGCAGTTCTTC. Its translation is CASSHLLAGVYNEQFF.

CDR3 in DNA: TGCAGTGCTAGAGAAGGACAGGGGACCGGGGAGCTGTTTTTT. Its translation: CSAREGQGTGELFF. V usage is TRBV20-1 and J usage is TRBJ2-2; TRBD1 aligns across 9 bases. The CDR3 covers 14 residues. Losses at the gene ends were 0 bases for V and 5 bases for J; bases not matched to a gene: 1. CDR1 is DFQATT and CDR2 is SNEGSKA in the germline V gene (reference sequence).